The clone carrying this T cell receptor (beta chain) occurred a few times. What it binds is not known. This entry comes from a study of identical twins. Study results and caveats: Weaker excess twin sharing was observed in beta out-of-frame sequences. Instead of following the same donors, the conclusions were based on cross-sectional statistical analysis.

The V and J ends lost 3 bases and 2 bases, in that order; junction bases with no gene match: 6. CDR3 length: 17 residues. A single record per CDR3 protein comes from TCRdb applying MiXCR to the 5' RACE reads. The sample has 1.5 million or so distinct CDR3 sequences, about 32% seen once. Material: cord blood. The gene calls are TRBV12-3 or TRBV12-4 and TRBJ2-5; 13 bases are shared with TRBD2. The TCR comes from a newborn girl in good health. The CDR3 is CASSFGTSGGAQETQYF. CDR3 nucleotide sequence: TGTGCCAGCAGTTTTGGCACTAGCGGGGGGGCTCAAGAGACCCAGTACTTC.